This T cell receptor (beta chain) was retrieved from a study of CXCR3-negative and CXCR3-positive naive CD8 T cells. Overall study context: Libraries each contributed about 1.5 +/- 0.3 million TRB reads, for approximately 130 million in total.

Broader study findings: More hydrophobic TRB CDR3s occurred in CXCR3-positive than in CXCR3-negative naive cells. Cryopreserved cells partially lost CXCR3 expression, and fresh PBMCs were used in most assays. High diversity, comparable across both naive subsets, contrasted with much lower diversity in memory CD8+ cells.

All CD8+ T cell subsets were sorted in triplicate at 300,000 cells each. TRB cDNA libraries were made by UMI-labeled 5' RACE. TCRdb re-called the 5' RACE reads, yielding one record per CDR3 amino acid sequence without DNA. Its table records just under 65,000 distinct CDR3 sequences. Looked up from germline, CDR1 is LGHNA and CDR2 is YSLEER. CDR3 length: 14 residues. Comment on this clonotype: The antigen remains unidentified.

The source of this sequence is a human donor in good health. Some clones in this sample may be carry-over from other donors' samples. The V call is TRBV4-3, the J call TRBJ2-7. The sample consisted of naive CXCR3+ CD8+ T cells from blood. Subset indicated: CD45RO-CCR7+CD27+CD95- naive CD8+ T cells expressing CXCR3 (TNR3+). CDR3 protein: CASSQEVGTYEQYF.